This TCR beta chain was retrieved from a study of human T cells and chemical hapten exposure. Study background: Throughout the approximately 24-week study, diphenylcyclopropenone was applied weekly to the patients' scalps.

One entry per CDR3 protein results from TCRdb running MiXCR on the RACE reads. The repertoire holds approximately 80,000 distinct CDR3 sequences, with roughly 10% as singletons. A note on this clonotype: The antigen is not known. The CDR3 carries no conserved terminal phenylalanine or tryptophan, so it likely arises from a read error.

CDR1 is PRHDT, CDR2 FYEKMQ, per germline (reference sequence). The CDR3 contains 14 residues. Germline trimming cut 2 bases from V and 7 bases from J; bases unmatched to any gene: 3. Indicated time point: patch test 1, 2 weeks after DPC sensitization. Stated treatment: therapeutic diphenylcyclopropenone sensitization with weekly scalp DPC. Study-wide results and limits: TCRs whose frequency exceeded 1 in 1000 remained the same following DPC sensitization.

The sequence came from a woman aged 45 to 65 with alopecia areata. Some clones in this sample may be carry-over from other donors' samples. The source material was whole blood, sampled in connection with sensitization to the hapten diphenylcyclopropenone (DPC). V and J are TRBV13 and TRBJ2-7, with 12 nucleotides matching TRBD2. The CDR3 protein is CASSLTGTSGEQYY. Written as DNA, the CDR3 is TGTGCCAGCAGCTTAACTGGGACTAGCGGGGAGCAGTACTAC.